This T cell receptor (beta chain) was sequenced during a study of blood T cell repertoires in COVID-19. Trimming stripped 0 bases from V and 0 bases from J, with 9 bases between. The CDR3 loop spans 16 amino acids. Germline V CDR1 and CDR2: MNHEY, SVGAGI. Only in-frame clones appear in the TCRdb table, and some are missing; sequencing was by immunoSEQ multiplex PCR. The sample lists around 250,000 clones, around 85% occurring once. Material for sequencing was peripheral blood. The receptor was isolated from a man aged 55-75 years with acute or convalescent COVID-19. The chain joins TRBV6-5 to TRBJ1-3, with no clear D. The CDR3 loop reads CASSYSSSISGNTIYF. The CDR3 nucleotides read TGTGCCAGCAGTTACTCGAGTTCCATCTCTGGAAACACCATATATTTT.